These 8 T cell receptor beta chains were all obtained from the same sample, sequenced in a study of T cells in Graves' hyperthyroidism and ophthalmopathy. RNA transcripts yielded amplified TCR beta CDR3 regions. The HTBI primer set was used in a first-round RT-PCR of the TCR CDR3. TCRdb fed the multiplex PCR reads into MiXCR, producing one record per CDR3 protein. The top ten hold roughly a third of the sample, which has 350,000 or so distinct CDR3 sequences, approximately 18% seen once. Material for sequencing was blood. The receptors were sampled from a woman in her thirties with Graves' hyperthyroidism that later progressed to Graves' ophthalmopathy.

This clonotype was counted many times. The rearrangement joins TRBV28 to TRBJ2-5; 12 bases are a match to TRBD2. V gave up 0 bases and J gave up 5 bases; unmatched junction bases: 4. This CDR3 spans 16 amino acids. CDR1 is MDHEN, CDR2 SYDVKM, per germline. For the CDR3, the DNA is TGTGCCAGCAGTTTATGGACTAGCGGGAGTCGGGAGACCCAGTACTTC. As protein: CASSLWTSGSRETQYF.

This clonotype was found many times. This rearrangement joins TRBV2 to TRBJ1-5; no firm D call. The CDR3 totals 12 residues. Germline values: CDR1 SNHLY, CDR2 FYNNEI. V lost 5 bases and J lost 7, with 9 bases in between. The CDR3 DNA sequence: TGTGCCAGCAGTCCCTCCCTCCAGCCCCAGCATTTT. Translated: CASSPSLQPQHF.

There are many counts of this clonotype. The chain is built from TRBV5-6 and TRBJ2-7; D is ambiguous. Germline V gene sequence: CDR1 SGHDT, CDR2 YYEEEE. V was shortened by 0 bases and J by 0 bases, with 13 bases between the two germline ends. The CDR3 extends over 16 amino acids. CDR3 region: CASSLDQYLSSYEQYF. The CDR3 coding sequence is TGTGCCAGCAGCTTGGATCAGTACCTCAGCTCCTACGAGCAGTACTTC.

This clonotype has at least ten counts. The chain joins TRBV5-1 to TRBJ1-1; TRBD1 is a possible D gene (5 bases). The ends were cut back, 0 bases at V and 5 bases at J, with 11 bases in the middle. The CDR3 is 14 amino acids. CDR1 and CDR2 from the germline V gene are SGHRS and YFSETQ. CDR3 DNA: TGCGCCAGCAGCTTGGTTACAGGCAGGACTGAAGCTTTCTTT. Amino acid sequence: CASSLVTGRTEAFF.

There are many counts of this clonotype. The CDR3 DNA is TGTGCCAGCAGTTTGGGGACGGGGGATCAGCCCCAGCATTTT. Encoded protein: CASSLGTGDQPQHF. The J gene is TRBJ1-5, the V gene TRBV28; D is perhaps TRBD1 (5 bases). The CDR3 contains 14 residues. CDR1 is MDHEN and CDR2 is SYDVKM in the germline V gene. V dropped 3 bases and J dropped 5 bases, with 11 bases sitting between them.

The genes are TRBV5-1 and TRBJ1-5; no clear D. Trimming left V 5 bases short and J 5 bases short, with 11 bases between. CDR3 length equals 13 residues. Germline CDR1 SGHRS, CDR2 YFSETQ. CDR3 DNA: TGCGCCAGCAGAGAGGGTGCCGATCAGCCCCAGCATTTT. This sequence encodes CASREGADQPQHF.

This clonotype occurred many times. The J gene is TRBJ2-6, the V gene TRBV5-5, with a tentative D call TRBD1 (6 bases). Germline V gives CDR1 SGHKS, CDR2 YYEKEE (reference sequence). The V gene lost 0 bases and the J gene lost 0 bases, with 13 bases spanning the gap. The CDR3 is 18 amino acids. CDR3: CASSLEGENNSGANVLTF. CDR3 coding DNA: TGTGCCAGCAGCTTGGAGGGGGAGAATAACTCTGGGGCCAACGTCCTGACTTTC.

This rearrangement joins TRBV29-1 to TRBJ1-2; perhaps TRBD1 as D (5 bases). The CDR3 contains 13 residues. Germline lookup yields CDR1 SQVTM and CDR2 ANQGSEA. V lost 3 bases, J lost 4 bases, and 12 bases lay in between. CDR3 in amino acids: CSVDAGQIYGYTF. The CDR3 coding sequence is TGCAGCGTTGATGCAGGGCAGATCTATGGCTACACCTTC.